This TCR beta chain was sequenced during a study of blood T cells in healthy people across ages. Study at large: About one barcoded beta molecule per two T cells came from capture by template switching.

Comments on this clonotype: Antigen unknown.

Together with a sample-barcoded 5' primer, a J-beta primer mix was included in a second PCR lasting about 7 to 11 cycles. TCRdb ran MiXCR on the 5' RACE reads and lists one entry per CDR3 protein. This table has approximately 1.5 million distinct CDR3 sequences, 30% to 40% appearing once. Study-level points and caveats: Observed TCR beta diversity showed a strong correlation with the percentage of naive T cells as measured by flow cytometry. When set beside aged donors, long-lived donors presented more naive CD4+ cells and higher diversity.

This receptor was identified in a woman aged 25 to 39 in good health. The sequenced sample was blood.

CDR3 sequence (DNA): TGTGCCACCCGGGACAGGGATTTATTTTTTGCAACTAATGAAAAACTGTTTTTT. This gives the protein CATRDRDLFFATNEKLFF. V gene TRBV10-3 combines with J gene TRBJ1-4; TRBD1 matches at 9 bases. CDR1 and CDR2 from the germline V gene are ENHRY and SYGVKD. The CDR3 is 18 residues long. J lost 0 bases, V lost 10 bases, and 15 bases had no gene match.